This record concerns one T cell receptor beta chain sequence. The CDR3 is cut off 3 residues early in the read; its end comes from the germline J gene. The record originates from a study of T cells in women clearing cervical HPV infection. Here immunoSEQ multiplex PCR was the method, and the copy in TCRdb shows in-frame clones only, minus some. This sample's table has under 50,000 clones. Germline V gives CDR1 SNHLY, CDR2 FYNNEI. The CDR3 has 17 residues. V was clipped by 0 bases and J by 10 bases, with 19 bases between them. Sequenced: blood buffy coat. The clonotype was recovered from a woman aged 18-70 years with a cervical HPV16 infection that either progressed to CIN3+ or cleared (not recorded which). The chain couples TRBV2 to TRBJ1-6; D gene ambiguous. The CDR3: CASSEATRWVWYSPLHF. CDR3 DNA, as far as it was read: TGTGCCAGCAGTGAAGCGACAAGGTGGGTTTGGTACTCACCC.